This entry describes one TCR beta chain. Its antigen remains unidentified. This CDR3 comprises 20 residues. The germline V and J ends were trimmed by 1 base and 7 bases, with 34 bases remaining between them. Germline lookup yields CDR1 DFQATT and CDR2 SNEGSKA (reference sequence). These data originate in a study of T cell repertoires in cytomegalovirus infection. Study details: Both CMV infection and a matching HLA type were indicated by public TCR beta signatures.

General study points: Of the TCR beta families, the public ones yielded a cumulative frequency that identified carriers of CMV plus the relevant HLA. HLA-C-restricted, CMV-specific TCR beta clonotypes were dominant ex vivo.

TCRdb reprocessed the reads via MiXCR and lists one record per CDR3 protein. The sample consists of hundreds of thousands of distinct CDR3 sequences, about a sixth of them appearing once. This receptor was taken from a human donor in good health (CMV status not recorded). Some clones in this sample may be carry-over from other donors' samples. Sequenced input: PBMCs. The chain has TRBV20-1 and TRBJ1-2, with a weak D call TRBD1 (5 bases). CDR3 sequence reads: CSARVISPFPFGGLGGGYTF. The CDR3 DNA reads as TGCAGTGCTAGAGTGATTTCCCCCTTCCCATTCGGGGGTTTGGGGGGTGGCTACACCTTC.